This TCR beta chain was sequenced in a study of T cell responses to AZD1222 COVID-19 vaccine. Study results and limitations: Donors were chiefly white British, with a greater number of females, and clonal diversity was perhaps underestimated.

Deletions cut 2 bases from V and 5 bases from J, with 10 bases between. CDR1 KGHSH and CDR2 LQKENI come from the germline V gene. The CDR3 sequence is 13 residues long. This table comes from immunoSEQ multiplex PCR, and its TCRdb copy is limited to in-frame clones, with some not included. The table lists some 150,000 clones, approximately 78% of them singletons. This clone was seen only a few times. Its antigen is still unknown. This sequence was found in an adult in good health. Sequenced material: peripheral blood, taken on day 0 of MenACWY control vaccination. The chain is built from TRBV18 and TRBJ2-7; D possibly corresponds to TRBD1 (5 bases). CDR3 residues: CASSPSQGDEQYF. CDR3 coding DNA: TGTGCCAGCTCACCAAGCCAGGGTGACGAGCAGTACTTC.